Following are 32 T cell receptor beta chains from one sample sequenced in a study of CD4+ T cells in melanoma (dated 2022 in TCRdb). Receptor amplification or capture employed the immunoSEQ multiplex PCR assay. This is the immuneACCESS table as TCRdb keeps it, with only in-frame sequences that have V and J called. A part of the clones is gone; compared with another copy, unresolved V genes explain less than half, and the rest is unexplained. The sample includes fewer than 150,000 clones, with approximately 91% observed a single time. About 1.5% of the sample is taken by the ten largest. All receptors derive from a human donor with melanoma.

V is TRBV2 and J is TRBJ1-2; the match to TRBD1 covers 7 bases. After removal of 3 bases from V and 1 base from J, the junction contained 2 bases not matched to a gene. Per the germline V gene, CDR1 is SNHLY and CDR2 is FYNNEI. CDR3 length: 14 residues. CDR3 bases: TGTGCCAGCAGTGAGGGACAGCATAACTATGGCTACACCTTC. It encodes CASSEGQHNYGYTF. Full variable domain (rest looked up from reference TRBV2 and TRBJ1-2): EPEVTQTPSHQVTQMGQEVILRCVPISNHLYFYWYRQILGQKVEFLVSFYNNEISEKSEIFDDQFSVERPDGSNFTLKIRSTKLEDSAMYFCASSEGQHNYGYTFGSGTRLTVV.

V gene TRBV6-1 combines with J gene TRBJ2-2; 8 nucleotides match TRBD2. The CDR3 is 14 amino acids. With V trimmed by 7 bases and J by 5 bases, 6 bases remained unmatched. The germline gives CDR1 MNHNS, CDR2 SASEGT. The chain's CDR3 is CASTLTSVTGELFF. The CDR3 nucleotides are TGTGCCAGCACCTTGACTAGCGTTACCGGGGAGCTGTTTTTT.

The rearrangement links TRBV5-1 to TRBJ2-3; 9 nucleotides line up with TRBD1. In germline, CDR1 is SGHRS, CDR2 YFSETQ. This CDR3 comprises 14 residues. With 4 bases clipped from V and 5 bases from J, the junction kept 5 bases outside the gene matches. In nucleotides, the CDR3 is TGCGCCAGCAGCCCGGGACAGGGTTTAGATACGCAGTATTTT. It specifies CASSPGQGLDTQYF.

J is TRBJ1-1 and V is TRBV6-1, with D hard to call. In germline, CDR1 is MNHNS, CDR2 SASEGT. Trimming stripped 7 bases from V and 1 base from J, with 13 bases between. This CDR3 spans 14 amino acids. In DNA form, the CDR3 reads TGTGCCAGCACCCCCATGGCAGGGAACACTGAAGCTTTCTTT. Its translation is CASTPMAGNTEAFF.

The V gene is TRBV18, the J gene TRBJ1-2; 8 bases match TRBD1. The CDR3 is 13 residues long. CDR1 KGHSH and CDR2 LQKENI come from the germline V gene. V shed 5 bases, J shed 4 bases, and the junction held 3 bases outside the gene matches. The CDR3 DNA is TGTGCCAGCTCATCCGACAGGGGCTATGGCTACACCTTC. Amino acids: CASSSDRGYGYTF.

The V gene is TRBV5-4, the J gene TRBJ2-7, with a possible D match to TRBD1 (6 bases). Trimming took off 4 bases at V and 0 bases at J, with 17 bases between the two ends. The CDR3 runs 16 residues. Germline V gene lookup returns CDR1 SGHNT and CDR2 YYREEE (reference sequence). The CDR3 reads CASSLGQGRTSYEQYF. In DNA, the CDR3 is TGTGCCAGCAGCCTCGGGCAGGGGAGAACCTCCTACGAGCAGTACTTC.

This chain links TRBV9 with TRBJ1-1; 8 bases are shared with TRBD1. V gave up 4 bases and J gave up 1 base; unmatched junction bases: 6. Germline loops: CDR1 SGDLS, CDR2 YYNGEE. The CDR3 length is 15 residues. The CDR3 is CASSTLDRGNTEAFF. The DNA for the CDR3 is TGTGCCAGCAGCACCCTAGACAGGGGGAACACTGAAGCTTTCTTT.

The chain uses TRBV19 and TRBJ1-2, with unresolved D. The germline CDR1 and CDR2 sequences are LNHDA and SQIVND (reference sequence). V was pared by 6 bases and J by 0 bases, with 14 bases between. CDR3 length equals 15 residues. CDR3 sequence (DNA): TGTGCCAGTAGCCCAAGCCCTGAAGCTAACTATGGCTACACCTTC. Protein: CASSPSPEANYGYTF.

V usage is TRBV6-6 and J usage is TRBJ2-1; 7 bases map to TRBD1. Per germline, CDR1 MNHNY and CDR2 SVGAGI (reference sequence). V gave up 7 bases and J gave up 0 bases; unmatched junction bases: 3. The CDR3 loop spans 14 amino acids. The DNA of the CDR3 is TGTGCCAGCACGACAGGGAGCTCCTACAATGAGCAGTTCTTC. Protein product: CASTTGSSYNEQFF.

J is TRBJ2-5 and V is TRBV6-5, with 10 bases that match TRBD2. The last part of the DNA fits TRBJ2-7 better; the J call may be wrong. CDR1 and CDR2 (germline): MNHEY, SVGAGI. There are 13 residues in the CDR3. Written as DNA, the CDR3 is TGTGCCAGCGTACCTAGCGGGGGCAACGAGCAGTACTTC. It translates to CASVPSGGNEQYF.

The V and J genes are TRBV11-2 and TRBJ2-6; tentatively, D is TRBD2 (6 bases). V was trimmed by 5 bases and J by 3 bases, leaving 14 bases between them. The CDR3 is 16 residues long. CDR1 and CDR2 (germline): SGHAT, FQNNGV. This chain's CDR3 is CASSRVGGYGANVLTF. CDR3 DNA sequence: TGTGCCAGCAGCCGAGTGGGGGGATATGGGGCCAACGTCCTGACTTTC.

The CDR3 nucleotides are TGTGCCTGGAGTGGGCGGGACAGGGCCTACGAGCAGTACTTC. This translates into CAWSGRDRAYEQYF. The chain is built from TRBV30 and TRBJ2-7; 9 nucleotides align to TRBD1. V was pared by 1 base and J by 2 bases, with 3 bases of the junction left unmatched. Germline V gene data show CDR1 as GTSNPN and CDR2 as SVGIG (reference sequence). The length of the CDR3 is 14 residues. Variable domain in full (rest from reference TRBV30 and TRBJ2-7): SQTIHQWPATLVQPVGSPLSLECTVEGTSNPNLYWYRQAAGRGLQLLFYSVGIGQISSEVPQNLSASRPQDRQFILSSKKLLLSDSGFYLCAWSGRDRAYEQYFGPGTRLTVT.

The chain is built from TRBV7-9 and TRBJ1-2; D perhaps matches TRBD1 (5 bases). Trimming shortened V by 5 bases and J by 1 base, and 11 bases separated the two germline ends. The CDR3 loop spans 14 amino acids. Germline CDR1 and CDR2: SEHNR and FQNEAQ (reference sequence). The CDR3 loop reads CASSPRGGNYGYTF. DNA for the CDR3: TGTGCCAGCAGCCCGAGGGGCGGTAACTATGGCTACACCTTC.

The chain has TRBV5-1 and TRBJ2-2; a weak D match, TRBD1 (5 bases). Germline V CDR1 and CDR2: SGHRS, YFSETQ. V gave up 1 base and J gave up 5 bases, with 12 bases separating them. CDR3 size: 15 residues. The CDR3 DNA reads TGCGCCAGCAGCTTGAGGTGGGGCCAGACCGGGGAGCTGTTTTTT. It yields the protein CASSLRWGQTGELFF.

The chain joins TRBV6-6 to TRBJ1-2; D not certain. V gave up 0 bases and J gave up 4 bases, with 6 bases separating them. There are 13 residues in the CDR3. Germline V gene data show CDR1 as MNHNY and CDR2 as SVGAGI (reference sequence). CDR3 sequence reads: CASSYSLRYGYTF. The CDR3 bases are TGTGCCAGCAGTTACTCATTGCGCTATGGCTACACCTTC.

The chain is built from TRBV2 and TRBJ1-5, with D hard to call. V lost 8 bases, J lost 4 bases, and 9 bases lay in between. The CDR3 contains 12 residues. CDR1 is SNHLY and CDR2 is FYNNEI in the germline V gene. CDR3 DNA: TGTGCCAGCTTTCTAGGGAATCAGCCCCAGCATTTT. Protein sequence: CASFLGNQPQHF.

The chain has TRBV4-2 and TRBJ2-3; 8 bases match TRBD2. This CDR3 contains 17 residues. V lost 0 bases and J lost 5; bases outside the gene matches: 10. The V gene's germline CDR1 is LGHNA and CDR2 YNFKEQ. The CDR3 is CASSQEGSGDRQDTQYF. CDR3 nucleotide sequence: TGTGCCAGCAGCCAAGAGGGTAGCGGGGACCGACAAGATACGCAGTATTTT.

This chain connects TRBV2 to TRBJ1-5; D may be TRBD1 (6 bases). This CDR3 has 15 residues. With 9 bases removed from V and 5 bases from J, the gap between germline ends came to 20 bases. The V gene's germline CDR1 is SNHLY and CDR2 FYNNEI. This CDR3 reads CASTLQGHGYQPQHF. The CDR3 bases are TGTGCCAGTACTCTTCAGGGGCACGGGTATCAGCCCCAGCATTTT.

The genes are TRBV29-1 and TRBJ2-1; 9 bases fit TRBD1. This CDR3 comprises 14 residues. The V segment lost 2 bases and the J segment 4 bases; nucleotides outside the gene matches: 3. Germline V gives CDR1 SQVTM, CDR2 ANQGSEA. The CDR3 DNA reads TGCAGCGTTGAAAGGGACAGGGCTTACAATGAGCAGTTCTTC. It translates to CSVERDRAYNEQFF.

The chain is built from TRBV30 and TRBJ2-7; D is undetermined. The CDR3 is 14 residues long. V gave up 2 bases and J gave up 1 base, with 12 bases separating them. Germline V lookup: CDR1 GTSNPN, CDR2 SVGIG (reference sequence). CDR3 region: CAWSPSHLSYEQYF. CDR3 in DNA: TGTGCCTGGAGTCCCAGCCATTTATCCTACGAGCAGTACTTC.

The J gene is TRBJ1-3, the V gene TRBV18; TRBD1 matches at 7 bases. V lost 2 bases, J lost 0 bases, and 7 bases stayed unmatched. Germline V gene data show CDR1 as KGHSH and CDR2 as LQKENI. This CDR3 spans 17 amino acids. CDR3 sequence: CASSPLTGTNSGNTIYF. The CDR3 DNA reads TGTGCCAGCTCACCATTGACAGGGACGAACTCTGGAAACACCATATATTTT.

The V and J genes are TRBV5-4 and TRBJ2-5; either TRBD1 or TRBD2 may fit D (6 bases each). Trimming took 2 bases from V and 1 from J, leaving 9 bases between them. From germline, CDR1 is SGHNT and CDR2 YYREEE (reference sequence). This CDR3 has 14 amino acids. The chain's CDR3 is CASSFSGAQETQYF. The CDR3 DNA reads TGTGCCAGCAGCTTTTCGGGGGCCCAAGAGACCCAGTACTTC.

The rearrangement links TRBV5-1 to TRBJ1-4, with a weak D call TRBD1 (6 bases). The CDR3 runs to 15 residues. Deletions cut 0 bases from V and 3 bases from J, with 9 bases between. CDR1 is SGHRS and CDR2 is YFSETQ in the germline V gene. CDR3 in amino acids: CASSLVGGANEKLFF. CDR3 in DNA: TGCGCCAGCAGCTTGGTAGGGGGGGCTAATGAAAAACTGTTTTTT. The full variable domain, completed using reference TRBV5-1 and TRBJ1-4, is KAGVTQTPRYLIKTRGQQVTLSCSPISGHRSVSWYQQTPGQGLQFLFEYFSETQRNKGNFPGRFSGRQFSNSRSEMNVSTLELGDSALYLCASSLVGGANEKLFFGSGTQLSVL.

The sample holds one count of this clone. This chain connects TRBV20-1 to TRBJ2-4; TRBD2 might be the D (6 bases). CDR3 size: 11 residues. Looked up from germline, CDR1 is DFQATT and CDR2 is SNEGSKA (reference sequence). CDR3 sequence (DNA): TGCACAGCCAACCGGGGGAACATTCAGTACTTC. Its translation is CTANRGNIQYF.

The genes are TRBV2 and TRBJ1-1, with TRBD1 matching over 8 bases. Germline V gene lookup returns CDR1 SNHLY and CDR2 FYNNEI. V lost 6 bases, J lost 0 bases, and 6 bases stayed unmatched. CDR3 length equals 15 residues. The CDR3 DNA reads as TGTGCCAGCAGCGGACAGGGATCCATGAACACTGAAGCTTTCTTT. Its translation: CASSGQGSMNTEAFF.

The chain joins TRBV19 to TRBJ1-2; TRBD1 agrees at 9 bases. This CDR3 has 14 amino acids. The trim removed 6 bases at V and 4 bases at J, leaving 6 bases unmatched. The germline V gene encodes CDR1 LNHDA and CDR2 SQIVND (reference sequence). The DNA for the CDR3 is TGTGCCAGTAGGGGGACAGGGCGAGGCTATGGCTACACCTTC. Its protein product is CASRGTGRGYGYTF.

This sequence joins TRBV2 and TRBJ2-5, with D perhaps matching TRBD1 or TRBD2 (5 bases each). CDR1 and CDR2 (germline): SNHLY, FYNNEI. With 4 bases removed from V and 1 base from J, the gap between germline ends came to 7 bases. The CDR3 is made up of 13 amino acids. This CDR3 is CASSGGTQETQYF. The CDR3, as DNA: TGTGCCAGCAGTGGTGGGACCCAAGAGACCCAGTACTTC.

The chain joins TRBV27 to TRBJ2-1, with D tentatively TRBD1 (5 bases). Germline assignment: CDR1 MNHEY and CDR2 SMNVEV (reference sequence). V was clipped by 3 bases and J by 2 bases, with 11 bases between them. This CDR3 region has 15 residues. The CDR3 DNA reads TGTGCCAGCAGTTTTAGCAGGGTCCCCTACAATGAGCAGTTCTTC. This translates into CASSFSRVPYNEQFF.

The V and J genes are TRBV10-1 and TRBJ1-3, with D tentatively TRBD1 (6 bases). The CDR3 covers 17 residues. V was trimmed by 4 bases and J by 6 bases, leaving 22 bases between them. Germline-derived CDR1 and CDR2 are WNHNN and SYGVQD (reference sequence). The CDR3 bases are TGCGCCAGCAGTGGGGGGGCCGGGACTGTAGTCCAAAACACCATATATTTT. Its protein is CASSGGAGTVVQNTIYF.

The chain couples TRBV29-1 to TRBJ2-7; weak D call: TRBD2 (5 bases). Per germline, CDR1 SQVTM and CDR2 ANQGSEA. The CDR3 length is 14 residues. Trimming stripped 4 bases from V and 6 bases from J, with 19 bases between. CDR3 sequence: CSVVGQTISGEQYF. In nucleotides, the CDR3 is TGCAGCGTTGTAGGCCAGACTATAAGTGGCGAGCAGTACTTC.

The chain carries TRBV5-1 and TRBJ1-3, with a weak D call TRBD1 (5 bases). The germline gives CDR1 SGHRS, CDR2 YFSETQ. V was cut by 4 bases and J by 0 bases, with 8 bases left in between. The length of the CDR3 is 14 residues. CDR3 loop: CASSPQVSGNTIYF. CDR3 sequence (DNA): TGCGCCAGCAGCCCACAGGTCTCTGGAAACACCATATATTTT.

V gene TRBV9 combines with J gene TRBJ1-2; possibly TRBD1 for D (6 bases). Trimming removed 1 base at V and 4 bases at J, with 14 bases between. This CDR3 contains 15 residues. Germline-derived CDR1 and CDR2 are SGDLS and YYNGEE. CDR3 region: CASSVSGRGSYGYTF. CDR3 DNA sequence: TGTGCCAGCAGCGTAAGCGGCAGGGGTTCCTATGGCTACACCTTC.